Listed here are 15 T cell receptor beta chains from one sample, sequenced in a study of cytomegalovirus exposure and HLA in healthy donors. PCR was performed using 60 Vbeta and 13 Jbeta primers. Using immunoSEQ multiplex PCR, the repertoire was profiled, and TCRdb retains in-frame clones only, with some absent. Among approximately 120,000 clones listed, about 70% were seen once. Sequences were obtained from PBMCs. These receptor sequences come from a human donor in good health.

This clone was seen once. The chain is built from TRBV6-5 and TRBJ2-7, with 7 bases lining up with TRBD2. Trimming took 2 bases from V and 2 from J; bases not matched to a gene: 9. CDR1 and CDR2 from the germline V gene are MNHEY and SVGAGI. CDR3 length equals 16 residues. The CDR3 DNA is TGTGCCAGCAGTTACCGCGGAAGTGGGAGGGCCTACGAGCAGTACTTC. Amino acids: CASSYRGSGRAYEQYF.

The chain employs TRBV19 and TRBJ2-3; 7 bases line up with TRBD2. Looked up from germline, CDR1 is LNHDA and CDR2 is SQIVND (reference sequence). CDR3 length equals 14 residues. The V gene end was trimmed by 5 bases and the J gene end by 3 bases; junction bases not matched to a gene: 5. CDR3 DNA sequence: TGTGCCAGTAGTGGGGGGGTCCGTACAGATACGCAGTATTTT. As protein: CASSGGVRTDTQYF.

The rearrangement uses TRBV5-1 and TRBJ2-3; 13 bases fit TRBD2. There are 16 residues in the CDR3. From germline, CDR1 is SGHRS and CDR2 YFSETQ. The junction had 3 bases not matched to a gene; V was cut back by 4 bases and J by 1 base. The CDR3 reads CASSGGLAGRTDTQYF. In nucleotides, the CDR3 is TGCGCCAGCAGCGGGGGACTAGCGGGACGCACAGATACGCAGTATTTT.

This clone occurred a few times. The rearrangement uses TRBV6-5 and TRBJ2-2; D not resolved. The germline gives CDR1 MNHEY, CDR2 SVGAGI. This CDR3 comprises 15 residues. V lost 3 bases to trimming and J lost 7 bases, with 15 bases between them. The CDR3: CASSYSGLGDGELFF. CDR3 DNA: TGTGCCAGCAGTTATAGTGGGCTCGGTGACGGGGAGCTGTTTTTT.

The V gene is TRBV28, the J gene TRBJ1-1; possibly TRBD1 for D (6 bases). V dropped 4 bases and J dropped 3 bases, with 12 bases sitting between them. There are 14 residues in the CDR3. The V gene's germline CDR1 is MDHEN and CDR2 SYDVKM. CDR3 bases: TGTGCCAGCAGTTCCGCGGGGGGCCACACTGAAGCTTTCTTT. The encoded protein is CASSSAGGHTEAFF.

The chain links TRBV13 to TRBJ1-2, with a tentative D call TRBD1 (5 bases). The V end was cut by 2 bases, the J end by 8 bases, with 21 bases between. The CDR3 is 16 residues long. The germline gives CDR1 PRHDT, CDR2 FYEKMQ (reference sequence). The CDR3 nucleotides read TGTGCCAGCAGCTTACAGGGTGGCGTAAAGGGTTACGGCTACACCTTC. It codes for CASSLQGGVKGYGYTF.

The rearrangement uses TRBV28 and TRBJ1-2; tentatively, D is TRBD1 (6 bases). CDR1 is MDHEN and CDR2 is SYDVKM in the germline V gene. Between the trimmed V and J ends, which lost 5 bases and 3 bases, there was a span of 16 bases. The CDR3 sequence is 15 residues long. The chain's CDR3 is CASSPLLHRDYGYTF. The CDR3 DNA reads TGTGCCAGCAGTCCGCTCCTTCACAGGGACTATGGCTACACCTTC.

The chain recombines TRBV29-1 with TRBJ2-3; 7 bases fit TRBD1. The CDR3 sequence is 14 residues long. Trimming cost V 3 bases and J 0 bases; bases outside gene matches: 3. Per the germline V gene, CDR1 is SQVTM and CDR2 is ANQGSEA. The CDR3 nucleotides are TGCAGCGTTGAGCACAGGGGAAGCACAGATACGCAGTATTTT. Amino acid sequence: CSVEHRGSTDTQYF.

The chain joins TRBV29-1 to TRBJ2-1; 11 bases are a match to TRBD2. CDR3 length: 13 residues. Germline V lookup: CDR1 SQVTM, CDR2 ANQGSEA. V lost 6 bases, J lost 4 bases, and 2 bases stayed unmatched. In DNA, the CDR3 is TGCAGCGTCGCTAGCGGGGGGTACAATGAGCAGTTCTTC. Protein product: CSVASGGYNEQFF.

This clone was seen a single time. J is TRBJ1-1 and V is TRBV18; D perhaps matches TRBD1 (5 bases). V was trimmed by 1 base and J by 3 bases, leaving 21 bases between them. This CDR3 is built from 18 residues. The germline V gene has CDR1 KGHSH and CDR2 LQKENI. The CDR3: CASSPLRWGTNSYTEAFF. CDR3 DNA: TGTGCCAGCTCACCACTTAGGTGGGGCACAAACTCCTACACTGAAGCTTTCTTT.

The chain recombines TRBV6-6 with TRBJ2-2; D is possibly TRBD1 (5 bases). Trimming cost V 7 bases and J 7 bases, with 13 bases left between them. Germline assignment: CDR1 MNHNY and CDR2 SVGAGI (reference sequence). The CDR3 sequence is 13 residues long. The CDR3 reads CASNSAQGGELFF. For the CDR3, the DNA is TGTGCCAGCAATTCAGCTCAGGGCGGGGAGCTGTTTTTT.

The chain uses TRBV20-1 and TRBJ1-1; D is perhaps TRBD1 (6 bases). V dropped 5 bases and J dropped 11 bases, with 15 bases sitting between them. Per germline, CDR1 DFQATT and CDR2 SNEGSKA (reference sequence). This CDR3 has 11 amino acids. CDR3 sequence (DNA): TGCAGTGCTGGTATGGACAGAAGGGCTTTCTTT. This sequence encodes CSAGMDRRAFF.

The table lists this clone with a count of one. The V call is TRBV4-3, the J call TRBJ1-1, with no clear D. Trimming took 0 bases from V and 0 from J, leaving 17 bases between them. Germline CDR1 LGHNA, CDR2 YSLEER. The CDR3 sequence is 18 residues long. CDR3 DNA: TGCGCCAGCAGCCAAGACCGGCCAGGCCCTCTAATGAACACTGAAGCTTTCTTT. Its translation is CASSQDRPGPLMNTEAFF.

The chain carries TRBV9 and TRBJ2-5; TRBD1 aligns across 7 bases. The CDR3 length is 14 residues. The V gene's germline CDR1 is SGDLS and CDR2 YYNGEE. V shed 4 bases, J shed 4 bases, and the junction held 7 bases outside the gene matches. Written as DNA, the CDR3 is TGTGCCAGCAGCCCCGGGACAGCCGGAGAGACCCAGTACTTC. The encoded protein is CASSPGTAGETQYF. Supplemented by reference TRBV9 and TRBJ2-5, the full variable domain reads DSGVTQTPKHLITATGQRVTLRCSPRSGDLSVYWYQQSLDQGLQFLIQYYNGEERAKGNILERFSAQQFPDLHSELNLSSLELGDSALYFCASSPGTAGETQYFGPGTRLLVL.

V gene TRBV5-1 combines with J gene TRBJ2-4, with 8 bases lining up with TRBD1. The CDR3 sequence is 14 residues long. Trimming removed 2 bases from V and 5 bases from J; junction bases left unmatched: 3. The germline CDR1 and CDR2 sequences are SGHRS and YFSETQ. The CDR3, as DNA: TGCGCCAGCAGCTTCCAGGGGGCTCAAAACATTCAGTACTTC. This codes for CASSFQGAQNIQYF.